This section outlines one TCR beta chain sequence together with its context. Its cognate antigen is unknown. CDR3 length equals 16 residues. Germline assignment: CDR1 KGHSH and CDR2 LQKENI. The ends lost 3 bases at V and 2 bases at J; junction bases unmatched: 2. PCR amplification relied on 60 Vbeta primers (plus 13 Jbeta primers). The method was immunoSEQ multiplex PCR; TCRdb's version includes in-frame clones alone and lacks a portion of them. The repertoire holds about 64,000 clones, with over 75% as singletons. The donors were healthy bone marrow donors. This sample was taken from a study of cytomegalovirus exposure and HLA in healthy donors. About the research overall: Ancestry clustering placed 81% of more than 350 genotyped donors in the Caucasian-associated cluster.

Overall study results and limits: The study assumed roughly uniform donor sequencing depth for presence/absence analyses.

The sample was PBMCs. The rearrangement joins TRBV18 to TRBJ1-6, with 9 bases identical to TRBD1. The sequence came from a female donor in good health and CMV-seronegative. DNA for the CDR3: TGTGCCAGCTCACCGGGACAGGGACCCTATAATTCACCCCTCCACTTT. Encoded protein: CASSPGQGPYNSPLHF.